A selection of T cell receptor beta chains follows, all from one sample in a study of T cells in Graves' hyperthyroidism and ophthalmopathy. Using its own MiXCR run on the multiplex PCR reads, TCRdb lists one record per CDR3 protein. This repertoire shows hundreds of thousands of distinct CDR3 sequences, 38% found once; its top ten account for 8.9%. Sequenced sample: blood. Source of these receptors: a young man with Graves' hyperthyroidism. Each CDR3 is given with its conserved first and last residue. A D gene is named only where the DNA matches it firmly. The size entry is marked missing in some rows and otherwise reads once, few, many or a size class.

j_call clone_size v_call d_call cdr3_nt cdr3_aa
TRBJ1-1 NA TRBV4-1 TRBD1 TGCGCCAGCAGCCAATTGGACAGGGGCCTGAACACTGAAGCTTTCTTC CASSQLDRGLNTEAFF
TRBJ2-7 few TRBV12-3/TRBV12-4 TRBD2 TGTGCCAGCAGTTTGCGGCTAGCGGCCATATACGAGCAGTACTTC CASSLRLAAIYEQYF
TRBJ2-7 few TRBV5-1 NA TGCGCCAGCAGCTTGGGCTTGGACTCGGTGCACGAGCAGTACTTC CASSLGLDSVHEQYF
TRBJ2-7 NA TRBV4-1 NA TGCGCCAGCAGCCATGGCCGGGACGCTTACGAGCAGTACTTC CASSHGRDAYEQYF
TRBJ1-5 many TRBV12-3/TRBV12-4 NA TGTGCCAGCTGTACAGAGTTCAATCAGCCCCAGCATTTT CASCTEFNQPQHF
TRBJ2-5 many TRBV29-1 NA TGTGGTTATAGGGAAGAGACCCAGTACTTC CGYREETQYF
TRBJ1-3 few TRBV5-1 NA TGCGCCAGCAGCCCCTACACGGAAGGATTATCTGGAAACACCATATATTTT CASSPYTEGLSGNTIYF
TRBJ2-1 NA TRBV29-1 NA TGCAGCGTTGCTTGGGTTGAGCAGTTCTTC CSVAWVEQFF
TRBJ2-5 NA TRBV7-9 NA TGTGCCAGCTCACCGTACCGGGACACAGAGACCCAGTACTTC CASSPYRDTETQYF
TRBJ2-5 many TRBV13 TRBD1 TGTGCCAGCAGCTTACAGGGGGAAGGCCAAGAGACCCAGTACTTC CASSLQGEGQETQYF
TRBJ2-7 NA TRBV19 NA TGTGCCAGCAGTCTGAAGACGCATACCTACGAGCAGTACTTC CASSLKTHTYEQYF
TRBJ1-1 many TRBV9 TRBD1 TGTGCCAGCAGTCACAGGGGCGCCACTGAAGCTTTCTTT CASSHRGATEAFF
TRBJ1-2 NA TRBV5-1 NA TGCGCCAGCAGCTTGGGCGGGGTGGGTGATGGCTACACCTTC CASSLGGVGDGYTF
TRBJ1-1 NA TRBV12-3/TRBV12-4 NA TGTGCCAGCACCCTCAGGGTCTTCGGTGAAGCTTTCTTT CASTLRVFGEAFF